This T cell receptor beta chain is from a study of T cells in Graves' hyperthyroidism and ophthalmopathy. At the level of the study: Prior to any treatment, at the point of initial diagnosis, peripheral blood was collected.

Exclusions: uncontrolled infection, other autoimmune disease, pregnancy, lactation. The blood specimen was taken at initial hyperthyroidism diagnosis, before any ophthalmopathy symptoms. PBMCs were collected from an approximately 9.4 ml volume of fresh peripheral blood. Template material for amplifying TCR beta CDR3 regions consisted of RNA transcripts. First-round RT-PCR of the TCR CDR3 relied on the HTBI primer set. TCRdb redid the calling of the multiplex PCR reads with MiXCR, one entry per CDR3 protein. The sample shows 380,000 or so distinct CDR3 sequences, approximately 12% of them seen only once. The CDR3 sequence is 15 residues long. Germline assignment: CDR1 SGHDN and CDR2 FVKESK. V trimming: 2 bases; J trimming: 5 bases; junction bases outside the gene matches: 6.

The chain recombines TRBV14 with TRBJ2-5, with 9 nucleotides matching TRBD1. Sequenced: blood. The TCR sequence derives from a man aged 30 to 45 with Graves' hyperthyroidism that later progressed to Graves' ophthalmopathy. The CDR3 DNA reads TGTGCCAGCAGCCAAACAGGGGGCTTGGGGGAGACCCAGTACTTC. It encodes CASSQTGGLGETQYF.